A selection of T cell receptor beta chains follows, all from one sample in a study of low-dose radiotherapy and immunotherapy resistance in tumors. One entry per CDR3 protein results from TCRdb running MiXCR on the reads. The data hold about 84,000 distinct CDR3 sequences, with 15% to 20% observed a single time. This specimen was PBMCs, taken after low-dose radiotherapy plus immunotherapy. These receptors were obtained from a male donor with prostate cancer. The CDR3 runs from the conserved cysteine through the conserved F or W.

CDR3 protein: CSVSQDLYEQYF
V gene: TRBV29-1
J gene: TRBJ2-7

CDR3 protein: CASSVASANTEAFF
V gene: TRBV9
J gene: TRBJ1-1

CDR3 protein: CASTESGVQETQYF
V gene: TRBV6-1
J gene: TRBJ2-5

CDR3 protein: CSVNGDTQETQYF
V gene: TRBV29-1
J gene: TRBJ2-5

CDR3 protein: CAISWDSNTGELFF
V gene: TRBV10-3
J gene: TRBJ2-2

CDR3 protein: CASSAPGLAGETQYF
V gene: TRBV7-2
J gene: TRBJ2-5

CDR3 protein: CASSQFGTEAFF
V gene: TRBV3-1
J gene: TRBJ1-1

CDR3 protein: CSGSGGTDTQYF
V gene: TRBV29-1
J gene: TRBJ2-3

CDR3 protein: CASSSYRRRANYGYTF
V gene: TRBV28
J gene: TRBJ1-2

CDR3 protein: CASSVGGREQFF
V gene: TRBV21-1
J gene: TRBJ2-1

CDR3 protein: CASSSRDRENEKLFF
V gene: TRBV6-1
J gene: TRBJ1-4

CDR3 protein: CASKHRTKAYNEQFF
V gene: TRBV6-1
J gene: TRBJ2-1

CDR3 protein: CASSYPTGVIGNIQYF
V gene: TRBV12-3/TRBV12-4
J gene: TRBJ2-4

CDR3 protein: CRIRDNRLRLTGELFF
V gene: TRBV20-1
J gene: TRBJ2-2

CDR3 protein: CASSFQISRGTEQYF
V gene: TRBV12-3/TRBV12-4
J gene: TRBJ2-7

CDR3 protein: CASSLDIASGYEQYF
V gene: TRBV7-2
J gene: TRBJ2-7

CDR3 protein: CASSAPGSYEKLFF
V gene: TRBV6-2/TRBV6-3
J gene: TRBJ1-4

CDR3 protein: CASSFWDRGTEAFF
V gene: TRBV7-8
J gene: TRBJ1-1

CDR3 protein: CASSWGLTGENIQYF
V gene: TRBV11-1
J gene: TRBJ2-4

CDR3 protein: CSVEVGGYETQYF
V gene: TRBV29-1
J gene: TRBJ2-5

CDR3 protein: CASSLAYSTDTQYF
V gene: TRBV7-2
J gene: TRBJ2-3

CDR3 protein: CASNSGAYEQYF
V gene: TRBV6-5
J gene: TRBJ2-7

CDR3 protein: CASSKRTGWILAQYF
V gene: TRBV21-1
J gene: TRBJ2-5

CDR3 protein: CASRPRLADPNEQFF
V gene: TRBV5-1
J gene: TRBJ2-1

CDR3 protein: CASSRVTGANVLTF
V gene: TRBV28
J gene: TRBJ2-6

CDR3 protein: CASSFFGGRATGRYEQYF
V gene: TRBV28
J gene: TRBJ2-7

CDR3 protein: CASSSGFAQFF
V gene: TRBV12-3/TRBV12-4
J gene: TRBJ2-1

CDR3 protein: CASSPWGYLTNYGYTF
V gene: TRBV28
J gene: TRBJ1-2

CDR3 protein: CASLDLDNTGELFF
V gene: TRBV28
J gene: TRBJ2-2

CDR3 protein: CSARGGQGVRETQYF
V gene: TRBV20-1
J gene: TRBJ2-5

CDR3 protein: CASSLDRYYQPQHF
V gene: TRBV7-8
J gene: TRBJ1-5

CDR3 protein: CASKSGGNYNEQFF
V gene: TRBV5-1
J gene: TRBJ2-1

CDR3 protein: CASSQEGHSSYEQYF
V gene: TRBV4-2
J gene: TRBJ2-7

CDR3 protein: CASSSAGNPTDTQYF
V gene: TRBV5-1
J gene: TRBJ2-3

CDR3 protein: CASSQAQTQYF
V gene: TRBV3-1
J gene: TRBJ2-5

CDR3 protein: CASSPGQNNYGYTF
V gene: TRBV28
J gene: TRBJ1-2

CDR3 protein: CASSPQREVWNEQFF
V gene: TRBV18
J gene: TRBJ2-1

CDR3 protein: CASSLRWGSYEQYF
V gene: TRBV28
J gene: TRBJ2-7

CDR3 protein: CASSKAGGTMPYEQYF
V gene: TRBV19
J gene: TRBJ2-7

CDR3 protein: CASRRLAGGVNEQFF
V gene: TRBV3-1
J gene: TRBJ2-1

CDR3 protein: CASSQSIRVTYNEQYF
V gene: TRBV6-5
J gene: TRBJ2-5

CDR3 protein: CASSLWNTEAFF
V gene: TRBV5-6
J gene: TRBJ1-1

CDR3 protein: CSVGPGTVKETQYF
V gene: TRBV29-1
J gene: TRBJ2-5

CDR3 protein: CASRRDLATYNEQFF
V gene: TRBV5-1
J gene: TRBJ2-1

CDR3 protein: CASRSRQAAPLHF
V gene: TRBV28
J gene: TRBJ1-6

CDR3 protein: CASSLRPGQGSFEQYF
V gene: TRBV5-1
J gene: TRBJ2-7

CDR3 protein: CSASPAFLAGTSYEQYF
V gene: TRBV20-1
J gene: TRBJ2-7

CDR3 protein: CSWKTGIGETQYF
V gene: TRBV20-1
J gene: TRBJ2-5

CDR3 protein: CASSIQGNTEAFF
V gene: TRBV19
J gene: TRBJ1-1

CDR3 protein: CASSPRGNQPQHF
V gene: TRBV7-8
J gene: TRBJ1-5

CDR3 protein: CASSWGTSSTDTQYF
V gene: TRBV7-2
J gene: TRBJ2-3

CDR3 protein: CASSQLAGGSEAFF
V gene: TRBV7-2
J gene: TRBJ1-1

CDR3 protein: CASSQEQGRTDTQYF
V gene: TRBV4-3
J gene: TRBJ2-3

CDR3 protein: CASSPDRNTGELFF
V gene: TRBV7-3
J gene: TRBJ2-2

CDR3 protein: CASSSQGASTGELFF
V gene: TRBV7-2
J gene: TRBJ2-2